This TCR beta chain was found in a study of OX40 agonist ivuxolimab in advanced cancers. For the study at large: People who had prior anti-PD-1, anti-PD-L1 or anti-CTLA-4 therapy could take part, and under 45% had some. General observations from the study: Clones of CD4+ and CD8+ blood T cells grew by week 6 at doses of 0.1 to 3.0 mg/kg.

Of note for this clone: Its target is unknown.

This CDR3 has 13 amino acids. V gave up 4 bases and J gave up 8 bases; unmatched junction bases: 8. The germline gives CDR1 SGDLS, CDR2 YYNGEE. Generated by immunoSEQ multiplex PCR, the TCRdb table keeps only in-frame clones and is missing some. The sample contains tens of thousands of clones, around nine tenths of which appear only once. Baseline was the first blood sampling point, followed by cycle 4 day 1 and cycle 7 day 1. The sample here was CD4+ or CD8+ T cells sorted from blood, taken in a trial of the OX40 agonist ivuxolimab. This TCR came from an adult with an advanced solid tumor such as melanoma, head and neck, liver or kidney cancer. The genes are TRBV9 and TRBJ1-2; 7 bases align to TRBD1. The CDR3 bases are TGTGCCAGCAGCCTCAAGGGGGCGAAAGGCTACACCTTC. Residues: CASSLKGAKGYTF.